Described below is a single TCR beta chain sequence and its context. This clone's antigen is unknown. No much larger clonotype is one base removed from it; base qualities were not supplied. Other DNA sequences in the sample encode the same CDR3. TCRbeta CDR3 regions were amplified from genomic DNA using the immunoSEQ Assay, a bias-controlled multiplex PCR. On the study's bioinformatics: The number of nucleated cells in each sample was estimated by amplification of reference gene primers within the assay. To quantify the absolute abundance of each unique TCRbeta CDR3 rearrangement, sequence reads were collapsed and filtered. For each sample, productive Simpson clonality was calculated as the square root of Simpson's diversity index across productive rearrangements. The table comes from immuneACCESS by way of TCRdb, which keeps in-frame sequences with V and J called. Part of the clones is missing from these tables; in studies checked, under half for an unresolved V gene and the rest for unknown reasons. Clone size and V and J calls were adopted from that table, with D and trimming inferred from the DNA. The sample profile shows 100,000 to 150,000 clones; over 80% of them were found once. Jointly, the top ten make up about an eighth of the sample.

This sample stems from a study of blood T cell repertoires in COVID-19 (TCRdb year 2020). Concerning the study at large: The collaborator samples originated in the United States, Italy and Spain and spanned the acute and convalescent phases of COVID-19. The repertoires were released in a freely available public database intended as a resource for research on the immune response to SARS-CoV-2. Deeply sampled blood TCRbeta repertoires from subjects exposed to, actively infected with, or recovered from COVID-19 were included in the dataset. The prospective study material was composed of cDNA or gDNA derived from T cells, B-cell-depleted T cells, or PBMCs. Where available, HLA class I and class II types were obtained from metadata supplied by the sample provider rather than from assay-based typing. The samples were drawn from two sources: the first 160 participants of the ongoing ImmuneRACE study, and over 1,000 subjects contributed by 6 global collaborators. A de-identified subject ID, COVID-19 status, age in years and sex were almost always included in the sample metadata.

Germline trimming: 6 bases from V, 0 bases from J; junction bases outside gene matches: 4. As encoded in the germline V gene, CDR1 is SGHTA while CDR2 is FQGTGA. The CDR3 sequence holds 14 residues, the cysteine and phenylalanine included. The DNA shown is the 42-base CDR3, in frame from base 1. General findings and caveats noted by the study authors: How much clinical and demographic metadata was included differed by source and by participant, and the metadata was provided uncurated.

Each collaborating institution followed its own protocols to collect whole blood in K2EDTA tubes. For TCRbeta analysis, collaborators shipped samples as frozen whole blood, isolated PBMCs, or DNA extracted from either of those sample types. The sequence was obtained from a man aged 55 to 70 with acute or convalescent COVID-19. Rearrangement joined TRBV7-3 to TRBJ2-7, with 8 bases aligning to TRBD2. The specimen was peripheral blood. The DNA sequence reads TGTGCCAGCAGGAGCGGGGGAAGCTCCTACGAGCAGTACTTC. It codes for CASRSGGSSYEQYF.